This TCR beta chain was identified in a study of vaccination and CD4 T cells after COVID-19. Sample treatment: approximately nine-day PBMC culture with coronavirus spike peptide pools or control peptides (ViraFEST assay). With regard to this clonotype: Its antigen is as yet unknown.

Findings and limits, study-wide: Median SARS-CoV-2-reactive clonotype numbers rose nonsignificantly, about 20 to 38.

Cultured CD4+ T cell DNA was sequenced using the Oncomine TCR Beta short-read assay. Each CDR3 protein gets one entry after TCRdb re-called the PCR reads with MiXCR. The data hold about 23,000 distinct CDR3 sequences, with roughly 50% observed a single time. The sample consisted of CD4+ T cells from blood, cultured in vitro. The receptor comes from a human donor who had recovered from COVID-19.

The CDR3 loop reads CASSLGAAGPYEQYF. CDR3 sequence (DNA): TGTGCCAGCAGCTTAGGGGCCGCGGGACCCTACGAGCAGTACTTC. This chain joins TRBV7-2 and TRBJ2-7, with D perhaps matching TRBD2 (6 bases). This CDR3 has 15 residues. Germline CDR1 is SGHTA and CDR2 is FQGNSA. V was shortened by 1 base and J by 2 bases, with 12 bases between the two germline ends.